These 13 T cell receptor beta chains originate from one sample sequenced in a study of blood T cell repertoires in COVID-19. Only in-frame clones appear in the TCRdb table, and some are missing; sequencing was by immunoSEQ multiplex PCR. The table shows fewer than 75,000 clones, with under 90% occurring only once. The sequenced sample consisted of peripheral blood. The receptors originated from a man aged 55 to 70 with acute or convalescent COVID-19.

The chain has TRBV5-1 and TRBJ1-1, with D unclear. V lost 0 bases to trimming and J lost 4 bases, with 13 bases between them. Germline loops: CDR1 SGHRS, CDR2 YFSETQ. The CDR3 has 15 residues. CDR3 nucleotide sequence: TGCGCCAGCAGCTTGGGTTCCAGGTCCGGCACTGAAGCTTTCTTT. This sequence encodes CASSLGSRSGTEAFF.

This sequence joins TRBV29-1 and TRBJ2-5, with D maybe TRBD1 (6 bases). Germline V lookup: CDR1 SQVTM, CDR2 ANQGSEA. This CDR3 is built from 16 residues. The ends were cut back, 2 bases at V and 1 base at J, with 17 bases in the middle. Here the CDR3 DNA reads TGCAGCGTTGAACAGGGGCAAGGGGTACCCCAAGAGACCCAGTACTTC. This translates into CSVEQGQGVPQETQYF.

This chain uses TRBV6-5 with TRBJ1-1, with 8 bases matching TRBD1. The CDR3 runs to 14 residues. CDR1 and CDR2 from the germline V gene are MNHEY and SVGAGI. Trimming cost V 6 bases and J 4 bases; bases outside gene matches: 7. CDR3 sequence reads: CASRGDRGVTEAFF. CDR3 sequence (DNA): TGTGCCAGCAGGGGCGACAGGGGAGTCACTGAAGCTTTCTTT.

The J gene is TRBJ1-1, the V gene TRBV6-5; TRBD1 matches 8 bases. Trimming took 6 bases from V and 0 from J; bases not matched to a gene: 3. This CDR3 has 14 amino acids. Germline V CDR1 and CDR2: MNHEY, SVGAGI. This CDR3 is CASSIQGVNTEAFF. DNA of the CDR3: TGTGCCAGCAGCATACAGGGGGTGAACACTGAAGCTTTCTTT.

Concerning this clone: The sample has other DNA sequences that encode this CDR3 too. The chain links TRBV19 to TRBJ2-2; D unclear. Trimming removed 2 bases from V and 1 base from J, with 5 bases in between. Looked up from germline, CDR1 is LNHDA and CDR2 is SQIVND (reference sequence). The CDR3 covers 14 residues. Here the CDR3 DNA reads TGTGCCAGTAGTATAAGTAGGAACACCGGGGAGCTGTTTTTT. This encodes CASSISRNTGELFF.

The rearrangement links TRBV4-1 to TRBJ1-1; possibly TRBD1 for D (6 bases). The germline V gene encodes CDR1 MGHRA and CDR2 YSYEKL. V shed 0 bases and J shed 9 bases, with 17 bases lying between them. CDR3 length: 15 residues. The CDR3 DNA reads TGCGCCAGCAGCCAAGAAGTGGATGTCAGGGGAAAAGCTTTCTTT. Amino acids: CASSQEVDVRGKAFF.

The chain recombines TRBV10-2 with TRBJ1-5; possibly TRBD1 for D (6 bases). The CDR3 has 14 amino acids. The germline V and J ends were trimmed by 0 bases and 7 bases, with 10 bases remaining between them. CDR1 and CDR2 (germline): WSHSY, SAAADI. The CDR3 region is CASSESRGRQPQHF. The CDR3, as DNA: TGCGCCAGCAGTGAGTCCAGGGGTAGGCAGCCCCAGCATTTT.

This rearrangement joins TRBV5-1 to TRBJ1-3; no clear D. Germline V gene data show CDR1 as SGHRS and CDR2 as YFSETQ. V shed 1 base and J shed 1 base, with 9 bases lying between them. The CDR3 is 15 amino acids. CDR3 amino acids: CASSLREGSGNTIYF. For the CDR3, the DNA is TGCGCCAGCAGCTTGCGTGAGGGATCTGGAAACACCATATATTTT.

The gene calls are TRBV18 and TRBJ1-1, with a weak D call TRBD1 (6 bases). Germline CDR1 is KGHSH and CDR2 is LQKENI. Trimming removed 3 bases from V and 7 bases from J, with 12 bases in between. CDR3 length: 13 residues. This chain's CDR3 is CASSPGRGGEAFF. DNA for the CDR3: TGTGCCAGCTCACCCGGCAGGGGTGGTGAAGCTTTCTTT.

The V call is TRBV2, the J call TRBJ2-3; D is unclear. Trimming removed 4 bases at V and 2 bases at J, with 10 bases between. The CDR3 spans 14 residues. Germline V gene data show CDR1 as SNHLY and CDR2 as FYNNEI. CDR3 nucleotide sequence: TGTGCCAGCAGTGGCAGGATCTTCACAGATACGCAGTATTTT. Amino acids: CASSGRIFTDTQYF.

In regard to this clone: One junction end does not reproduce the germline sequence, and a read error may be involved. The chain carries TRBV5-1 and TRBJ2-2; 8 bases line up with TRBD1. From germline, CDR1 is SGHRS and CDR2 YFSETQ. CDR3 size: 16 residues. CDR3 residues: CASSVSGGAKTGELFF. Written as DNA, the CDR3 is TGCGCCAGCAGCGTCTCAGGGGGCGCGAAAACCGGGGAGCTGTTTTTT. The whole variable domain, remainder taken from reference TRBV5-1 and TRBJ2-2, is KAGVTQTPRYLIKTRGQQVTLSCSPISGHRSVSWYQQTPGQGLQFLFEYFSETQRNKGNFPGRFSGRQFSNSRSEMNVSTLELGDSALYLCASSVSGGAKTGELFFGEGSRLTVL.

The rearrangement uses TRBV19 and TRBJ1-3, with TRBD1 identical over 7 bases. Looked up from germline, CDR1 is LNHDA and CDR2 is SQIVND (reference sequence). This CDR3 region has 14 residues. Trimming took 4 bases from V and 4 from J; bases not matched to a gene: 4. CDR3 sequence (DNA): TGTGCCAGTAGTAAACCAGGGGGAGGAAACACCATATATTTT. It yields the protein CASSKPGGGNTIYF.

This clone turned up a few times. DNA for the CDR3: TGTGCCAGTAGCCTACAGGGTGTATCTGGAAACACCATATATTTT. Its translation: CASSLQGVSGNTIYF. The chain combines TRBV19 with TRBJ1-3; D is perhaps TRBD1 (6 bases). The CDR3 is made up of 15 amino acids. V gave up 6 bases and J gave up 1 base, with 13 bases separating them. Germline assignment: CDR1 LNHDA and CDR2 SQIVND (reference sequence).